What follows are 5 T cell receptor beta chains derived from one specimen sequenced in a study of T cells after posttransplantation cyclophosphamide. The data were produced by immunoSEQ multiplex PCR, yet TCRdb's version contains in-frame clones alone and is incomplete. The profile shows roughly 30,000 clones, around 90% of them singletons. Cells defined as naive were viable CD3+CD4+ or CD3+CD8+ and CCR7+CD45RA+CD45RO-CD95-CD27+CD28+. The material sequenced was naive CD4+ T cells sorted from blood. Receptors originate from a man aged 30-40 years in good health and a related stem cell transplant donor.

The chain links TRBV28 to TRBJ2-7; 13 bases map to TRBD2. CDR3 length: 15 amino acids. The germline gives CDR1 MDHEN, CDR2 SYDVKM. V was clipped by 7 bases and J by 5 bases; unmatched bases: 8. The CDR3 spells CASKLAGGLLNEQYF. The CDR3 nucleotides are TGTGCCAGCAAACTAGCGGGGGGGCTACTCAACGAGCAGTACTTC. The entire variable domain, with the rest obtained from reference TRBV28 and TRBJ2-7, is as follows: DVKVTQSSRYLVKRTGEKVFLECVQDMDHENMFWYRQDPGLGLRLIYFSYDVKMKEKGDIPEGYSVSREKKERFSLILESASTNQTSMYLCASKLAGGLLNEQYFGPGTRLTVT.

The chain's CDR3 is CASSLEGAGDTQYF. The CDR3 coding sequence is TGCGCCAGCAGCTTGGAGGGGGCCGGGGATACGCAGTATTTT. V is TRBV5-1 and J is TRBJ2-3, with 7 bases identical to TRBD1. Trimming at V came to 0 bases and at J to 6 bases, leaving 4 bases not matched to a gene. This CDR3 spans 14 amino acids. The germline V gene encodes CDR1 SGHRS and CDR2 YFSETQ.

The CDR3 loop is CASSVGPTGMDEQYF. CDR3 nucleotides: TGTGCCAGCAGCGTAGGCCCCACAGGCATGGACGAGCAGTACTTC. The rearrangement joins TRBV9 to TRBJ2-7; D perhaps matches TRBD1 (5 bases). The CDR3 runs to 15 residues. The germline V gene has CDR1 SGDLS and CDR2 YYNGEE. Trimming took off 0 bases at V and 5 bases at J, with 15 bases between the two ends.

This clone was recorded only once. Within the sample, other DNA sequences also encode this same CDR3. This chain joins TRBV11-3 and TRBJ2-3, with D possibly being TRBD2 (5 bases). Trimming removed 5 bases at V and 0 bases at J, with 12 bases between. Germline V lookup: CDR1 SGHNT, CDR2 YENEEA. The CDR3 extends over 15 amino acids. CDR3 amino acids: CASSPRGASTDTQYF. CDR3 DNA: TGTGCCAGCAGCCCTCGGGGAGCTAGCACAGATACGCAGTATTTT.

This chain joins TRBV9 and TRBJ2-2; tentative D call: TRBD2 (5 bases). V was clipped by 4 bases and J by 0 bases, with 13 bases between them. Looked up from germline, CDR1 is SGDLS and CDR2 is YYNGEE. This CDR3 spans 16 amino acids. Here the CDR3 reads CASSPRGISNTGELFF. The DNA of the CDR3 is TGTGCCAGCAGCCCCCGAGGGATCTCGAACACCGGGGAGCTGTTTTTT.